This T cell receptor beta chain was sequenced during a study of T cells in Graves' hyperthyroidism and ophthalmopathy. This clonotype was counted many times. The CDR3 has 13 residues. CDR1 is SGHDN, CDR2 FVKESK, per germline. V lost 4 bases, J lost 4 bases, and 10 bases lay in between. RNA transcripts gave rise to amplified TCR beta CDR3 regions. Carried out on the TCR CDR3, a first-round RT-PCR used the HTBI primer set. TCRdb independently ran MiXCR on the multiplex PCR reads; one entry per CDR3 protein. The sample yields 380,000 or so distinct CDR3 sequences, approximately 19% seen once. Sequencing was done on a sample of blood. This sequence was found in a woman under 30 with Graves' hyperthyroidism. The rearrangement links TRBV14 to TRBJ1-2; D is ambiguous. The CDR3 sequence: CASSLTSRYGYTF. DNA for the CDR3: TGTGCCAGCAGCCTGACAAGTCGCTATGGCTACACCTTC.